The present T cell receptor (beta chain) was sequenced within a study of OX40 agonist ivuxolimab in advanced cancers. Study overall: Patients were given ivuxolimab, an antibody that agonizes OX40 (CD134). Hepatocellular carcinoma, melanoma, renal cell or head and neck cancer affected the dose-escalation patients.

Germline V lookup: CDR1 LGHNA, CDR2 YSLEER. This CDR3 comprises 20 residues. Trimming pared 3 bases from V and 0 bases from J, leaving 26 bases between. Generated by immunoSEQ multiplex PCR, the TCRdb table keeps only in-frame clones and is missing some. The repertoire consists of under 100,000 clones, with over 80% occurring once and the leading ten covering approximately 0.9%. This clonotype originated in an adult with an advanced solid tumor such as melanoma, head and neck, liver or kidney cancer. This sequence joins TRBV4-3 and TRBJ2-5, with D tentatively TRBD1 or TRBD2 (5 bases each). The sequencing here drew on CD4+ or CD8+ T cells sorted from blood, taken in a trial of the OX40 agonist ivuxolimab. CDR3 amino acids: CASSQTRDPPGSPYQETQYF. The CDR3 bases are TGCGCCAGCAGCCAGACCCGGGACCCCCCTGGCTCCCCGTACCAAGAGACCCAGTACTTC.